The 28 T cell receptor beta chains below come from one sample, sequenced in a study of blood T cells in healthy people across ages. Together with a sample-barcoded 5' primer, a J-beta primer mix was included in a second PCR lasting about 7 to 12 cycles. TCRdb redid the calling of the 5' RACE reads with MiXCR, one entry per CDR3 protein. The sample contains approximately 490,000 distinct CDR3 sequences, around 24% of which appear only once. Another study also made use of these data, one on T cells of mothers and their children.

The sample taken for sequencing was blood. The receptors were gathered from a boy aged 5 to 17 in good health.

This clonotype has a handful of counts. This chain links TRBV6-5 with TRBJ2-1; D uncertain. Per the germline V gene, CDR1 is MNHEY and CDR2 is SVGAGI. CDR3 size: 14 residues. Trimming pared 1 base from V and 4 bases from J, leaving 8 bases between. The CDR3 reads CASSYYVGYNEQFF. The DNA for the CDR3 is TGTGCCAGCAGTTACTACGTAGGGTACAATGAGCAGTTCTTC.

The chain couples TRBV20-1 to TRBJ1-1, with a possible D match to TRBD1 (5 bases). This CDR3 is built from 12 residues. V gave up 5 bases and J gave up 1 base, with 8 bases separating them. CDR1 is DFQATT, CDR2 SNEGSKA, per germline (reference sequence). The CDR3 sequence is CSAHGGNTEAFF. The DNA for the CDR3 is TGCAGTGCTCACGGGGGGAACACTGAAGCTTTCTTT.

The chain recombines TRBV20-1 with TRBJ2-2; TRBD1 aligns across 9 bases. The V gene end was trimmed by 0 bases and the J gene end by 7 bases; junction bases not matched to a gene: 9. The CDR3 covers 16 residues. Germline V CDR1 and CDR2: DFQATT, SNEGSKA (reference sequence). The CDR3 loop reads CSARDLEQGAVGELFF. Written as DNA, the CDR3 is TGCAGTGCTAGAGATCTAGAACAGGGGGCGGTCGGGGAGCTGTTTTTT.

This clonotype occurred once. CDR3 bases: TGCAGTGCTAGAGCCGGGGGGAGCGGGGGAGAGACCCAGTACTTC. It specifies CSARAGGSGGETQYF. The chain links TRBV20-1 to TRBJ2-5; 8 nucleotides match TRBD2. This CDR3 is built from 15 residues. CDR1 DFQATT and CDR2 SNEGSKA come from the germline V gene (reference sequence). The V gene end was trimmed by 1 base and the J gene end by 4 bases; junction bases not matched to a gene: 8.

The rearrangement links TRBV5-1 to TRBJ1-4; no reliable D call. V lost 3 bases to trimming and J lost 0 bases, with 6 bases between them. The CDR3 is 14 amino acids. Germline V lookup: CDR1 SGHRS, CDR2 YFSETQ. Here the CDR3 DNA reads TGCGCCAGCAGCTCGTGGTCAACTAATGAAAAACTGTTTTTT. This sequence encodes CASSSWSTNEKLFF.

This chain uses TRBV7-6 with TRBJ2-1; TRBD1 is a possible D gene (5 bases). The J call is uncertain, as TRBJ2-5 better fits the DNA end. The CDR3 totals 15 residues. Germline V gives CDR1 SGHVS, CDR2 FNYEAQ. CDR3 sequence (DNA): TGTGCCAGCAGCCAAGGGGCCAGCTCGCAAGAGACCCAGTACTTC. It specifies CASSQGASSQETQYF.

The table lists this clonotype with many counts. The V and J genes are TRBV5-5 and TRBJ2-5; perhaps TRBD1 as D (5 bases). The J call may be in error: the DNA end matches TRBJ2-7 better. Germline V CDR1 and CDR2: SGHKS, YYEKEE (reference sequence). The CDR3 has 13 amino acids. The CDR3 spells CASSLRQIYEQYF. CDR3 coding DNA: TGTGCCAGCAGCTTGCGACAGATCTACGAGCAGTACTTC.

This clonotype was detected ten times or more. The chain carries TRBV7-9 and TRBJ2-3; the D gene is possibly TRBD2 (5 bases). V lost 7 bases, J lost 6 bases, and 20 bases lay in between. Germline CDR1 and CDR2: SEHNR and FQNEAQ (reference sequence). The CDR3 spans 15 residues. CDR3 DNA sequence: TGTGCCAGCACCGAAATGGTGCGTAGCGCCGATACGCAGTATTTT. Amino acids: CASTEMVRSADTQYF. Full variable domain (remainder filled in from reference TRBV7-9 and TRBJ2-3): DTGVSQNPRHKITKRGQNVTFRCDPISEHNRLYWYRQTLGQGPEFLTYFQNEAQLEKSRLLSDRFSAERPKGSFSTLEIQRTEQGDSAMYLCASTEMVRSADTQYFGPGTRLTVL.

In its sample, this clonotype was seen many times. CDR3 region: CPGGLAGSGELFF. The CDR3 DNA follows: TGTCCGGGGGGACTAGCGGGGTCCGGGGAGCTGTTTTTT. This chain uses TRBV7-7 with TRBJ2-2; TRBD2 matches at 13 bases. This CDR3 spans 13 amino acids. Germline CDR1 reads SSHAT; CDR2 reads FNYEAQ (reference sequence). The full variable domain, completed using reference TRBV7-7 and TRBJ2-2, is GAGVSQSPRYKVTKRGQDVTLRCDPISSHATLYWYQQALGQGPEFLTYFNYEAQPDKSGLPSDRFSAERPEGSISTLTIQRTEQRDSAMYRCPGGLAGSGELFFGEGSRLTVL.

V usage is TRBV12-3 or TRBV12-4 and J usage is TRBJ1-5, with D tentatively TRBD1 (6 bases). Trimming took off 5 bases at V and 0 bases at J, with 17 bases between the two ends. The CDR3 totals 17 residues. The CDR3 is CASSRDTGYYSNQPQHF. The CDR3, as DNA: TGTGCCAGCAGTAGGGACACCGGATACTATAGCAATCAGCCCCAGCATTTT.

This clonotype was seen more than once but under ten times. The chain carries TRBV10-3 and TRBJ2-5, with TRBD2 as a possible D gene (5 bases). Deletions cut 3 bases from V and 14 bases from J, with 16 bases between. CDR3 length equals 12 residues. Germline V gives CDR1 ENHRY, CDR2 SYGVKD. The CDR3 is CAISDGVGPQYF. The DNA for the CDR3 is TGTGCCATCAGTGACGGGGTAGGGCCACAATACTTC.

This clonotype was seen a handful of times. CDR3 in DNA: TGTGCCAGCAGTGTTCCGGGACAGGTCTATGGCTACACCTTC. The encoded protein is CASSVPGQVYGYTF. V and J are TRBV2 and TRBJ1-2; 8 nucleotides match TRBD1. The CDR3 extends over 14 amino acids. The trim removed 4 bases at V and 4 bases at J, leaving 5 bases unmatched. CDR1 is SNHLY and CDR2 is FYNNEI in the germline V gene.

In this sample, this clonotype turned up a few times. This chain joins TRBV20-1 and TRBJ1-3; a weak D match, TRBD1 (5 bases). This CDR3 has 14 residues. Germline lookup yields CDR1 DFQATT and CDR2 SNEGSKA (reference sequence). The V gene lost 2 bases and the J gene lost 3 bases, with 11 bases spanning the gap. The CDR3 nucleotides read TGCAGTGCTAGACGCAGGGCGATTGGAAACACCATATATTTT. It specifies CSARRRAIGNTIYF.

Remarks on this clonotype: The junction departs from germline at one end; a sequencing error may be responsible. Here the CDR3 reads CSARGTGNTEALF. CDR3 DNA: TGCAGTGCTAGAGGAACAGGGAACACTGAAGCTCTCTTT. V gene TRBV20-1 combines with J gene TRBJ1-1; a weak D match, TRBD1 (6 bases). Germline CDR1 is DFQATT and CDR2 is SNEGSKA (reference sequence). The CDR3 spans 13 residues.

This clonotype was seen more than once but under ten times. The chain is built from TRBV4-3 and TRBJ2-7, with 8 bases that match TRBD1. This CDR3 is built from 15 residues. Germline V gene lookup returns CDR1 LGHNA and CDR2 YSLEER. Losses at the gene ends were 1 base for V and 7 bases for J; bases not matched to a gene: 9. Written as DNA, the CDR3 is TGCGCCAGCAGCCAAGGGACAGGGATGGTGGGAGAGCAGTACTTC. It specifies CASSQGTGMVGEQYF.

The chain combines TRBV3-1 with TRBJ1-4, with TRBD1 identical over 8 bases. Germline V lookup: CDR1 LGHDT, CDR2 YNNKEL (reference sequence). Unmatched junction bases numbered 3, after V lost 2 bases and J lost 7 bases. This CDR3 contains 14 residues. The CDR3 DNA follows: TGTGCCAGCAGCCAACAGGGGGCGCGTGAAAAACTGTTTTTT. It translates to CASSQQGAREKLFF.

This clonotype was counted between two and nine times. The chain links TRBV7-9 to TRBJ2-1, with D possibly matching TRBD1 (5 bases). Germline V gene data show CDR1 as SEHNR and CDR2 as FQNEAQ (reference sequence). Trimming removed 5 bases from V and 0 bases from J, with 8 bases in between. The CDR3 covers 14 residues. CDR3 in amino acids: CASSPTVSYNEQFF. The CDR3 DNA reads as TGTGCCAGCAGCCCGACAGTCTCCTACAATGAGCAGTTCTTC.

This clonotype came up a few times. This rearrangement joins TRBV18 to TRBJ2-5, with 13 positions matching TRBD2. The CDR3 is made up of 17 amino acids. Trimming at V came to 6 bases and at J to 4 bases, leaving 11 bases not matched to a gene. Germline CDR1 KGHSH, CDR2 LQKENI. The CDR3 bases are TGTGCCAGCTCGCCCGGACTAGCGGGAGAAGGGGGAGAGACCCAGTACTTC. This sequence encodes CASSPGLAGEGGETQYF. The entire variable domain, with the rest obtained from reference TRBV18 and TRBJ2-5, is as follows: NAGVMQNPRHLVRRRGQEARLRCSPMKGHSHVYWYRQLPEEGLKFMVYLQKENIIDESGMPKERFSAEFPKEGPSILRIQQVVRGDSAAYFCASSPGLAGEGGETQYFGPGTRLLVL.

The CDR3 region is CASSQGTLSGGGYTF. The CDR3 DNA reads as TGCGCCAGCAGCCAAGGAACCCTCTCAGGCGGTGGCTACACCTTC. This chain joins TRBV4-3 and TRBJ1-2; D is ambiguous. The CDR3 is made up of 15 amino acids. The V gene's germline CDR1 is LGHNA and CDR2 YSLEER. V gave up 1 base and J gave up 7 bases, with 16 bases separating them.

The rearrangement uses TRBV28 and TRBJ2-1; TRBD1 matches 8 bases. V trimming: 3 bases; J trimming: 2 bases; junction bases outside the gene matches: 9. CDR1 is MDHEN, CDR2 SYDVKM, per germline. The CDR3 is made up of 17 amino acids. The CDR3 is CASSLGFLGQAYNEQFF. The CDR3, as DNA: TGTGCCAGCAGTTTGGGTTTTTTGGGACAGGCCTACAATGAGCAGTTCTTC.

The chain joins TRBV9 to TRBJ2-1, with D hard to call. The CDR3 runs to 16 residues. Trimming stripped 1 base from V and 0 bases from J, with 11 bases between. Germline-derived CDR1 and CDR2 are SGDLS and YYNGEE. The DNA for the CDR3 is TGTGCCAGCAGCGTATCGGGCGCAGGCTCCTACAATGAGCAGTTCTTC. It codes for CASSVSGAGSYNEQFF.

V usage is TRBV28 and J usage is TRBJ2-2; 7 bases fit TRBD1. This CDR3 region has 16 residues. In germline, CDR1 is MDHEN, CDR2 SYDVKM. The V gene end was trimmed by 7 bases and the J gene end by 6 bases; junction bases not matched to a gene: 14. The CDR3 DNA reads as TGTGCCAGCACGTCTGAGGGGGCGCGTCCGGCCGGGGAGCTGTTTTTT. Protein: CASTSEGARPAGELFF.

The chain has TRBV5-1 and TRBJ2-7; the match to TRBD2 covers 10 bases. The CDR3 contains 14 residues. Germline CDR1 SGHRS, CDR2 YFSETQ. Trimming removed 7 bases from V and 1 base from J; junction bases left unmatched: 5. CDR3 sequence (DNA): TGCGCCAGCGCGGCACTAGCGGGATCCTACGAGCAGTACTTC. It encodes CASAALAGSYEQYF.

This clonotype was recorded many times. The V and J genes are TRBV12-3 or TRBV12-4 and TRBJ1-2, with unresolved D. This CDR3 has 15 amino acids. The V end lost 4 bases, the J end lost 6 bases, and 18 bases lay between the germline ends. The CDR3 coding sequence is TGTGCCAGCAGTTCCAACTGGGATGGGATGGATGGCTACACCTTC. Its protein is CASSSNWDGMDGYTF.

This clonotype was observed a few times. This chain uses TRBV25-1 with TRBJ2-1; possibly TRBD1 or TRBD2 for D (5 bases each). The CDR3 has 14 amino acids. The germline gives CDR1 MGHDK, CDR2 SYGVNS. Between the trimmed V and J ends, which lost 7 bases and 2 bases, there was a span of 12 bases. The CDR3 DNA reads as TGTGCCAGCAAGATCGGGGACGCCTACAATGAGCAGTTCTTC. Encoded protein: CASKIGDAYNEQFF.

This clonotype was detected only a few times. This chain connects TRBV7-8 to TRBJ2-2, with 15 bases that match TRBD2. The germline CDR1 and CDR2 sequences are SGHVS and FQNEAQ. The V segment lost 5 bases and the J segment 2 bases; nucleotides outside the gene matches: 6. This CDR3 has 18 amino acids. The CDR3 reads CASSPRTSGGGNTGELFF. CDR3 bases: TGTGCCAGCAGCCCACGGACTAGCGGGGGGGGTAACACCGGGGAGCTGTTTTTT.

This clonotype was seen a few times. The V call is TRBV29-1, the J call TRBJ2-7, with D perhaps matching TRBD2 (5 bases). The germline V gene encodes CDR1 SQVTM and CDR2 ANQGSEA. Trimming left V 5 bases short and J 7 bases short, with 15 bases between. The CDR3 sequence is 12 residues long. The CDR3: CSVLWGAWEQYF. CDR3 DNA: TGCAGCGTTCTCTGGGGAGCGTGGGAGCAGTACTTC.

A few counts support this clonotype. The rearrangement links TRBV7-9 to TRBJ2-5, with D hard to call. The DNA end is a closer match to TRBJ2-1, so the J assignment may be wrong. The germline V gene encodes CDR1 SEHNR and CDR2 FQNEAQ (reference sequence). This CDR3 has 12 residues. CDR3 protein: CASSALPNEQFF. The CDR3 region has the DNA TGTGCCAGCAGCGCCCTGCCTAATGAGCAGTTCTTC.